This TCR beta chain stems from a study of identifying expanded T cells in peripheral blood. No infections or other immune events were documented during collection. Profiling relied on immunoSEQ multiplex PCR, and the TCRdb table lists in-frame clones only, not all of them. The sample lists 100,000 to 150,000 clones, roughly 80% occurring once. This CDR3 contains 15 residues. Trimming took off 4 bases at V and 0 bases at J, with 9 bases between the two ends. Germline CDR1 and CDR2: SGHTA and FQGNSA. The clonotype originates from a person between 18 and 75 years old in good health. This sequence joins TRBV7-2 and TRBJ2-2; D gene uncertain. The sequenced material came from blood. The CDR3, as DNA: TGTGCCAGCAGCTACGCCGCCTCGAACACCGGGGAGCTGTTTTTT. This translates into CASSYAASNTGELFF.